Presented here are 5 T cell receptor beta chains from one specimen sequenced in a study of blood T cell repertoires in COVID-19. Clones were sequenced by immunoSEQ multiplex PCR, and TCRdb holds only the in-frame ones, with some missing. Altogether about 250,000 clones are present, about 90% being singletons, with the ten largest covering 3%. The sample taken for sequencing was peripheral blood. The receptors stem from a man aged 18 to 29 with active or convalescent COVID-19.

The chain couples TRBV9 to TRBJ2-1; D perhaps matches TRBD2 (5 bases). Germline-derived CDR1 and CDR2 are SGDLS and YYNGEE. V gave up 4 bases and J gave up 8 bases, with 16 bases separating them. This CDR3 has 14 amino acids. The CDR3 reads CASSPRDSVYEQFF. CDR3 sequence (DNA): TGTGCCAGCAGCCCCCGGGATAGCGTCTATGAGCAGTTCTTC.

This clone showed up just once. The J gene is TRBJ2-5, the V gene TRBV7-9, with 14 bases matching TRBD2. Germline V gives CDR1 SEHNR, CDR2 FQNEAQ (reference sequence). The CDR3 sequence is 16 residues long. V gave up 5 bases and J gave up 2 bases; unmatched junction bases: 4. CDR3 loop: CASSGTSGRLQETQYF. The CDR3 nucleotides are TGTGCCAGCAGCGGGACTAGCGGGAGACTTCAAGAGACCCAGTACTTC. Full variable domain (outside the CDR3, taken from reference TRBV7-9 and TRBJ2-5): DTGVSQNPRHKITKRGQNVTFRCDPISEHNRLYWYRQTLGQGPEFLTYFQNEAQLEKSRLLSDRFSAERPKGSFSTLEIQRTEQGDSAMYLCASSGTSGRLQETQYFGPGTRLLVL.

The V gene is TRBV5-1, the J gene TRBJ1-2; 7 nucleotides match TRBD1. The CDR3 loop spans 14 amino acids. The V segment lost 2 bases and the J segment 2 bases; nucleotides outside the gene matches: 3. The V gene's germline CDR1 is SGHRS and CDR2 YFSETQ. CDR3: CASSFQGQNYGYTF. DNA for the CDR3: TGCGCCAGCAGCTTCCAGGGACAGAACTATGGCTACACCTTC.

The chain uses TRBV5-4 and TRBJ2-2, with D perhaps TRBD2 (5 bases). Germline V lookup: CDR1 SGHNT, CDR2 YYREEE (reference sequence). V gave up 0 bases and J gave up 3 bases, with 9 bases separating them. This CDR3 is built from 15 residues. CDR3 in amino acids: CASSLAGLDTGELFF. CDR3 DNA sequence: TGTGCCAGCAGCTTGGCGGGGTTGGACACCGGGGAGCTGTTTTTT. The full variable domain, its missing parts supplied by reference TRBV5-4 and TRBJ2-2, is ETGVTQSPTHLIKTRGQQVTLRCSSQSGHNTVSWYQQALGQGPQFIFQYYREEENGRGNFPPRFSGLQFPNYSSELNVNALELDDSALYLCASSLAGLDTGELFFGEGSRLTVL.

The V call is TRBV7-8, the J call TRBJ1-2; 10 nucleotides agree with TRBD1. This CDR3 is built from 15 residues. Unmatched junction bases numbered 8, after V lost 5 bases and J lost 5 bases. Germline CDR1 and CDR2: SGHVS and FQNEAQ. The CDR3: CASSKDPGQGYGYTF. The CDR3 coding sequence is TGTGCCAGCAGCAAAGACCCGGGACAGGGGTATGGCTACACCTTC.